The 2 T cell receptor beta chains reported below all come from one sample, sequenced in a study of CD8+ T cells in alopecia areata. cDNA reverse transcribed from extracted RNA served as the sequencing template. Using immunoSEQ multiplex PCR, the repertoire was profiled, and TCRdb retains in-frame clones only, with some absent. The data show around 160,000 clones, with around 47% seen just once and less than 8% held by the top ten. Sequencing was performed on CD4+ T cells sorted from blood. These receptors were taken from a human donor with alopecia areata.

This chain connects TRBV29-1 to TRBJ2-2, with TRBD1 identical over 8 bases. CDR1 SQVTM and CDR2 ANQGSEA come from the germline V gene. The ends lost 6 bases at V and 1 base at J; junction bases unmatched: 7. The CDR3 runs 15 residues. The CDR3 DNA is TGCAGCGTAGGTGACAGGGGAAGGAACACCGGGGAGCTGTTTTTT. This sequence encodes CSVGDRGRNTGELFF.

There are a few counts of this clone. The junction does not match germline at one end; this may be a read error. In nucleotides, the CDR3 is TGTGCCAGCAGCTTGAAGAGGCTAGCGGGAGCCATAAACATTCAGTACTTC. The encoded protein is CASSLKRLAGAINIQYF. The chain joins TRBV5-6 to TRBJ2-4; 10 bases align to TRBD2. This CDR3 is 17 amino acids long. CDR1 and CDR2 from the germline V gene are SGHDT and YYEEEE.